Listed below are T cell receptor beta chains from one sample, sequenced in a study of T cell responses to AZD1222 COVID-19 vaccine. Assay: immunoSEQ multiplex PCR; the TCRdb copy retains only in-frame clones and omits some. The data contain approximately 26,000 clones, approximately 88% of them singletons. The sample here was peripheral blood, taken on day 0 of AZD1222 vaccination. The receptors stem from an adult in good health. Both conserved end residues are part of each CDR3. A D gene is named only where the DNA matches it firmly. Size is stated for part of the rows, as once, few or many counts, or as a class when the clone is expanded.

clone size	J gene	D gene	V gene	CDR3 DNA	CDR3 protein
-	TRBJ2-7	TRBD2	TRBV10-3	TGTGCCATCAGTGCGACTAGCGGGATAGGCGAGCAGTACTTC	CAISATSGIGEQYF
once	TRBJ1-3	-	TRBV5-6	TGTGCCAGCAGCCAATCCCGACGGCAGGGACTCTCTGGAAACACCATATATTTT	CASSQSRRQGLSGNTIYF
-	TRBJ2-1	TRBD2	TRBV5-1	TGCGCCAGCAGCTTGTTCGCTAGCGGGAGTAATGAGCAGTTCTTC	CASSLFASGSNEQFF
-	TRBJ2-1	-	TRBV10-1	TGCGCCAGCAGTGAGTCTTTCGATGAGCAGTTCTTC	CASSESFDEQFF
-	TRBJ1-2	-	TRBV28	TGTGCCAGCAGTCAATACCGGACGGTAAACTATGGCTACACCTTC	CASSQYRTVNYGYTF
-	TRBJ1-4	-	TRBV25-1	TGTGCCAGCAGTTTGGAGGGAGAAAAACTGTTTTTT	CASSLEGEKLFF
-	TRBJ2-7	-	TRBV6-5	TGTGCCAGCAGCCGGGACATAACCTACGAGCAGTACTTC	CASSRDITYEQYF
-	TRBJ2-7	-	TRBV5-4	TGTGCCAGCAAGGGGAGGAACCCCTACGAGCAGTACTTC	CASKGRNPYEQYF
once	TRBJ1-2	-	TRBV4-3	TGCGCCAGCAGCCCTTCAGAGGGTGTCTCCTATGGCTACACCTTC	CASSPSEGVSYGYTF
-	TRBJ2-1	-	TRBV14	TGTGCCAGCAGCCAAGAAGGCTTCTACAATGAGCAGTTCTTC	CASSQEGFYNEQFF
-	TRBJ2-2	TRBD1	TRBV10-1	TGCGCCAGCAGTGACCCGCGGGGGACAGGGGGCGAGACCGGGGAGCTGTTTTTT	CASSDPRGTGGETGELFF
-	TRBJ2-7	-	TRBV28	TGTGCCAGCAGTTCATCCTACGAGCAGTACTTC	CASSSSYEQYF
-	TRBJ2-2	TRBD2	TRBV9	TGTGCCAGCAGCTTACGGACTAGCGGGAGGCGTGGGACCGGGGAGCTGTTTTTT	CASSLRTSGRRGTGELFF
-	TRBJ1-5	-	TRBV7-8	TGTGCCAGCAGCTTCTCTGCGGGGTTCAATCAGCCCCAGCATTTT	CASSFSAGFNQPQHF
once	TRBJ2-7	-	TRBV5-1	TGCGCCAGCAGCATTGGGACGGATACACCTAGGAAGCAGTACTTC	CASSIGTDTPRKQYF
-	TRBJ1-6	TRBD1	TRBV28	TGTGCCACCGGGAGGGGAGGGGGCTATACCTTTAGCTCCTATAATTCACCCCTCCACTTT	CATGRGGGYTFSSYNSPLHF
-	TRBJ2-2	TRBD1	TRBV29-1	TGCAGCGTTGGGGACAGGGAGGACACCGGGGAGCTGTTTTTT	CSVGDREDTGELFF
-	TRBJ2-5	TRBD1	TRBV5-1	TGCGCCAGCAGCGCACAGGGGCCCCAAGAGACCCAGTACTTC	CASSAQGPQETQYF
-	TRBJ2-1	-	TRBV10-3	TGTGCCATCAGTGAGTTGCGGGGGCCCTACAATGAGCAGTTCTTC	CAISELRGPYNEQFF
-	TRBJ2-5	TRBD2	TRBV6-6	TGTGCCAGCAGTTACGAGGGCGGGAGATACCAAGAGACCCAGTACTTC	CASSYEGGRYQETQYF
-	TRBJ2-3	TRBD2	TRBV24-1	TGTGCCACCAGCGGGACTAGCGGTCGCACAGATACGCAGTATTTT	CATSGTSGRTDTQYF
few	TRBJ2-1	TRBD2	TRBV23-1	TGCGCCAGCAGCCCGTGTGGTCTAATCGGGACTAGCGGGACCCAAGGAGGAGATGAGCAGTTCTTC	CASSPCGLIGTSGTQGGDEQFF
-	TRBJ2-7	TRBD2	TRBV6-5	TGTGCCAGCAGACCCGGACTAGCGGGAGACTGCCTGTACTTC	CASRPGLAGDCLYF
-	TRBJ2-3	-	TRBV27	TGTGCCAGCAGTTTCAAAGGGCTCTCCGTTTACACAGATACGCAGTATTTT	CASSFKGLSVYTDTQYF
-	TRBJ1-4	-	TRBV6-5	TGTGCCAGCAGTTACGGTGCTCAGAATGAAAAACTGTTTTTT	CASSYGAQNEKLFF
-	TRBJ1-6	-	TRBV28	TGTGCCAGCAACGCAGCCGGCGATTCACCCCTCCACTTT	CASNAAGDSPLHF
few	TRBJ2-7	TRBD1	TRBV18	TGTGCCAGCTCTACTTTACAGGGGTTCCACGAGCAGTACTTC	CASSTLQGFHEQYF
-	TRBJ2-3	TRBD1	TRBV27	TGTGCCAGCAGTTTAAGTCAGGGGGCAGATACGCAGTATTTT	CASSLSQGADTQYF
-	TRBJ1-2	TRBD1	TRBV11-2	TGTGCCAGCAGCTTAGACCCATTCCCGGGACAGGGAGACTATGGCTACACCTTC	CASSLDPFPGQGDYGYTF
-	TRBJ2-7	TRBD1	TRBV6-2/TRBV6-3	TGTGCCAGCAGTTCACAGACAGGGCCCTACGAGCAGTACTTC	CASSSQTGPYEQYF
-	TRBJ1-1	-	TRBV3-1/TRBV3-2	TGTGCCAGCAGCCCCAGATGGGGGTATCATGAGGAAAACACTGAAGCTTTCTTT	CASSPRWGYHEENTEAFF
-	TRBJ1-1	-	TRBV11-2	TGTGCCAGCAGCGCCGGGGCCCCCCGCGCTTTCTTT	CASSAGAPRAFF
-	TRBJ1-5	TRBD1	TRBV28	TGTGCCAGCAGTATTAGGGACAGCATTCTATATAGCAATCAGCCCCAGCATTTT	CASSIRDSILYSNQPQHF
-	TRBJ1-2	TRBD1	TRBV27	TGTGCCAGCAGTGGACCCAGACAGGGGGGTTCCTATGGCTACACCTTC	CASSGPRQGGSYGYTF
-	TRBJ1-5	-	TRBV6-5	TGTGCCAGCACGATTGGGTATAGCAATCAGCCCCAGCATTTT	CASTIGYSNQPQHF
-	TRBJ2-1	-	TRBV7-2	TGTGCCAGCAGCGGATCAGACTACAATGAGCAGTTCTTC	CASSGSDYNEQFF
-	TRBJ2-1	-	TRBV5-1	TGCGCCAGCAGCTTCCTCGGGAGCTCCTACAATGAGCAGTTCTTC	CASSFLGSSYNEQFF
-	TRBJ2-5	-	TRBV4-3	TGCGCCAGCAGCCAGTATAGCGGATCCGGGGGTGAGACCCAGTACTTC	CASSQYSGSGGETQYF
-	TRBJ2-7	-	TRBV7-9	TGTGCCAGCAGCTTAGGTCTAGCGACACCCTACGAGCAGTACTTC	CASSLGLATPYEQYF
-	TRBJ2-7	-	TRBV9	TGTGCCAGCAGCGTAGTTCAGAGGAGGGCCTACGAGCAGTACTTC	CASSVVQRRAYEQYF
-	TRBJ2-7	-	TRBV6-2/TRBV6-3	TGTGCCAGCAGTTTCGGCATTCCCTACGAGCAGTACTTC	CASSFGIPYEQYF
-	TRBJ2-7	-	TRBV7-2	TGTGCCAGCAGCTATGATAGTTCGCACGAGCAGTACTTC	CASSYDSSHEQYF
-	TRBJ2-1	TRBD2	TRBV18	TGTGCCAGCTCACCGGTTCCCCTGGCGGGAGTTTGGAATGAGCAGTTCTTC	CASSPVPLAGVWNEQFF
-	TRBJ2-3	-	TRBV5-1	TGCGCCAGCGCCACAGAGGCAGATACGCAGTATTTT	CASATEADTQYF
-	TRBJ1-1	-	TRBV12-3/TRBV12-4	TGTGCCAGCAGTTTAGGCACTGAAGCTTTCTTT	CASSLGTEAFF
-	TRBJ2-3	TRBD2	TRBV7-9	TGTGCCAGCAGCCAAGCGGGGAGAAGGACAGATACGCAGTATTTT	CASSQAGRRTDTQYF
-	TRBJ2-5	-	TRBV9	TGTGCCAGCAGCCCCTGGGGGGCAGGAGAGACCCAGTACTTC	CASSPWGAGETQYF
-	TRBJ1-3	-	TRBV28	TGTGCCAGCAGTCGTCCGGGGGGGCGACCCTCTGGAAACACCATATATTTT	CASSRPGGRPSGNTIYF
-	TRBJ2-7	-	TRBV19	TGTGCCAGTAGCGTCCAGGGTGCCTACGAGCAGTACTTC	CASSVQGAYEQYF
-	TRBJ2-1	TRBD2	TRBV19	TGTGCCAGCACCTCAGCGGGAGGGGCCTTACGGTTATACAATGAGCAGTTCTTC	CASTSAGGALRLYNEQFF
-	TRBJ2-7	-	TRBV3-1/TRBV3-2	TGTGCCAGCAGCCAAGATTGGCGGGTCGCCTACGAGCAGTACTTC	CASSQDWRVAYEQYF
-	TRBJ2-7	-	TRBV25-1	TGTGCCAGCAGTGAATTCGGGAGCTCCTACGAGCAGTACTTC	CASSEFGSSYEQYF
once	TRBJ1-5	TRBD1	TRBV6-4	TGTGCCAGCAGTCCAGACGGGACAGGGGCCGGCAATCAGCCCCAGCATTTT	CASSPDGTGAGNQPQHF
-	TRBJ2-1	TRBD1	TRBV5-1	TGCGCCAGCAGCCTTAGCGAGGGGGCGGATGAGCAGTTCTTC	CASSLSEGADEQFF
-	TRBJ2-7	-	TRBV6-5	TGTGCCTCCGTTTCGAGCTCCTACGAGCAGTACTTC	CASVSSSYEQYF